A single sample gave rise to the 17 T cell receptor beta chains below, sequenced in a study of blood T cell repertoires in COVID-19. Here immunoSEQ multiplex PCR was the method, and the copy in TCRdb shows in-frame clones only, minus some. The table has a few hundred thousand clones, nearly 90% seen once; the top ten hold around 4.5%. Source material: PBMCs or T cells enriched from blood (not recorded which). Receptors originate from a woman in her late teens or twenties with acute COVID-19.

The V call is TRBV28, the J call TRBJ1-5; D may be TRBD1 (5 bases). The germline V gene has CDR1 MDHEN and CDR2 SYDVKM. CDR3 length: 14 residues. Trimming pared 4 bases from V and 2 bases from J, leaving 9 bases between. For the CDR3, the DNA is TGTGCCAGCAGTTCAGGGTTCGGCAATCAGCCCCAGCATTTT. It codes for CASSSGFGNQPQHF.

The V and J genes are TRBV7-2 and TRBJ2-7; 12 nucleotides line up with TRBD2. Germline CDR1 and CDR2: SGHTA and FQGNSA. Trimming cost V 4 bases and J 7 bases; bases outside gene matches: 11. This CDR3 is built from 16 residues. Here the CDR3 reads CASSSRLAGGRVEQYF. As DNA, the CDR3 is TGTGCCAGCAGCTCCCGGCTAGCGGGAGGGCGGGTTGAGCAGTACTTC.

The V gene is TRBV24-1, the J gene TRBJ2-3, with 12 bases that match TRBD2. The CDR3 spans 15 residues. V was clipped by 9 bases and J by 1 base; unmatched bases: 4. The V gene's germline CDR1 is KGHDR and CDR2 SFDVKD. The CDR3 DNA sequence: TGTGCCACCGGGGGACTAGCGGGCGGCACAGATACGCAGTATTTT. Translation gives CATGGLAGGTDTQYF.

This clone was counted a single time. The V and J genes are TRBV27 and TRBJ2-2, with 8 bases identical to TRBD1. CDR1 MNHEY and CDR2 SMNVEV come from the germline V gene (reference sequence). V was pared by 6 bases and J by 4 bases, with 13 bases of the junction left unmatched. CDR3 length equals 17 residues. The CDR3 DNA sequence: TGTGCCAGCAGCCCCCTTATGAGGACAGGGATCACCGGGGAGCTGTTTTTT. Amino acid sequence: CASSPLMRTGITGELFF.

The chain carries TRBV7-9 and TRBJ1-3; D remains ambiguous. The germline CDR1 and CDR2 sequences are SEHNR and FQNEAQ (reference sequence). Trimming removed 6 bases at V and 0 bases at J, with 15 bases between. There are 16 residues in the CDR3. The CDR3 is CASSLTQMSSGNTIYF. The CDR3 DNA follows: TGTGCCAGCAGTCTTACACAGATGAGCTCTGGAAACACCATATATTTT.

This chain uses TRBV6-5 with TRBJ1-1; 7 bases map to TRBD1. Trimming cost V 6 bases and J 0 bases; bases outside gene matches: 4. This CDR3 contains 14 residues. CDR1 is MNHEY, CDR2 SVGAGI, per germline. CDR3 sequence reads: CASRSGQLNTEAFF. The CDR3 bases are TGTGCCAGCAGATCGGGACAGCTGAACACTGAAGCTTTCTTT.

The chain carries TRBV19 and TRBJ2-7; 8 bases are shared with TRBD2. The CDR3 totals 14 residues. Per the germline V gene, CDR1 is LNHDA and CDR2 is SQIVND (reference sequence). Germline trimming cut 10 bases from V and 0 bases from J; bases unmatched to any gene: 8. For the CDR3, the DNA is TGTGCCACCAGAGATAGCGGGACCTCCTACGAGCAGTACTTC. Its protein is CATRDSGTSYEQYF.

The V and J genes are TRBV12-3 or TRBV12-4 and TRBJ1-3; D gene ambiguous. The CDR3 is 11 amino acids. V lost 8 bases and J 2 bases, leaving 4 bases between the germline ends. The CDR3 loop is CASEAGNTIYF. CDR3 nucleotide sequence: TGTGCCAGCGAGGCTGGAAACACCATATATTTT.

The chain couples TRBV3-1 (or the pseudogene TRBV3-2) to TRBJ1-1, with D uncertain. Germline-derived CDR1 and CDR2 are LGHDT and YNNKEL (reference sequence). V was pared by 0 bases and J by 5 bases, with 7 bases between. CDR3 length equals 13 residues. CDR3 in DNA: TGTGCCAGCAGCCAAGATTTCGGGACTGAAGCTTTCTTT. This sequence encodes CASSQDFGTEAFF.

The chain employs TRBV7-2 and TRBJ2-1; D might be TRBD1 (6 bases). CDR1 is SGHTA, CDR2 FQGNSA, per germline. The CDR3 consists of 14 residues. Trimming shortened V by 6 bases and J by 4 bases, and 13 bases separated the two germline ends. CDR3 amino acids: CASSYRTAYNEQFF. As DNA, the CDR3 is TGTGCCAGCAGTTACCGGACAGCTTACAATGAGCAGTTCTTC.

V usage is TRBV27 and J usage is TRBJ2-7, with TRBD2 matching over 8 bases. CDR3 length equals 15 residues. CDR1 is MNHEY, CDR2 SMNVEV, per germline (reference sequence). Germline trimming cut 4 bases from V and 0 bases from J; bases unmatched to any gene: 5. CDR3 region: CASSSSGSFSYEQYF. DNA for the CDR3: TGTGCCAGCAGTTCAAGCGGGAGTTTCTCCTACGAGCAGTACTTC.

This clone is a singleton in its sample. V gene TRBV9 combines with J gene TRBJ2-5, with 14 bases lining up with TRBD2. Losses at the gene ends were 4 bases for V and 5 bases for J; bases not matched to a gene: 4. Per germline, CDR1 SGDLS and CDR2 YYNGEE. The CDR3 extends over 15 amino acids. CDR3 in amino acids: CASSLGLAGAETQYF. The CDR3 bases are TGTGCCAGCAGCTTGGGACTAGCGGGAGCGGAGACCCAGTACTTC.

V gene TRBV28 combines with J gene TRBJ1-2; D is possibly TRBD1 (5 bases). The germline gives CDR1 MDHEN, CDR2 SYDVKM. With 1 base removed from V and 4 bases from J, the gap between germline ends came to 10 bases. The CDR3 is 14 amino acids. The CDR3 bases are TGTGCCAGCAGTTTATCGCGGGACCTCTATGGCTACACCTTC. Translated: CASSLSRDLYGYTF.

The chain joins TRBV3-1 (or the pseudogene TRBV3-2) to TRBJ2-7; TRBD1 matches at 8 bases. This CDR3 spans 15 amino acids. CDR1 and CDR2 from the germline V gene are LGHDT and YNNKEL (reference sequence). V shed 4 bases, J shed 4 bases, and the junction held 9 bases outside the gene matches. The CDR3 coding sequence is TGTGCCAGCAGCCGGCAGGGGGCCGGTAGGTACGAGCAGTACTTC. This translates into CASSRQGAGRYEQYF.

The V gene is TRBV19, the J gene TRBJ2-7; D is perhaps TRBD2 (5 bases). This CDR3 contains 15 residues. Trimming pared 3 bases from V and 3 bases from J, leaving 15 bases between. CDR1 is LNHDA, CDR2 SQIVND, per germline (reference sequence). CDR3 coding DNA: TGTGCCAGTAGTATGGTAAGCGGCAGTCGCTACGAGCAGTACTTC. Translation gives CASSMVSGSRYEQYF.

The V gene is TRBV18, the J gene TRBJ1-1; no clear D gene. CDR1 and CDR2 from the germline V gene are KGHSH and LQKENI. The CDR3 contains 14 residues. The V and J ends lost 3 bases and 1 base respectively, with 9 bases between them. The CDR3 sequence is CASSPDEANTEAFF. Written as DNA, the CDR3 is TGTGCCAGCTCACCGGATGAGGCGAACACTGAAGCTTTCTTT. Complete variable domain (other parts from reference TRBV18 and TRBJ1-1): NAGVMQNPRHLVRRRGQEARLRCSPMKGHSHVYWYRQLPEEGLKFMVYLQKENIIDESGMPKERFSAEFPKEGPSILRIQQVVRGDSAAYFCASSPDEANTEAFFGQGTRLTVV.

This chain joins TRBV30 and TRBJ1-6; the match to TRBD1 covers 9 bases. The CDR3 length is 17 residues. Trimming took 8 bases from V and 5 from J; bases not matched to a gene: 16. Germline lookup yields CDR1 GTSNPN and CDR2 SVGIG (reference sequence). CDR3 protein: CARAKSAGTGNNSPLHF. The CDR3 DNA reads TGTGCCCGAGCTAAAAGCGCCGGGACAGGGAATAATTCACCCCTCCACTTT.